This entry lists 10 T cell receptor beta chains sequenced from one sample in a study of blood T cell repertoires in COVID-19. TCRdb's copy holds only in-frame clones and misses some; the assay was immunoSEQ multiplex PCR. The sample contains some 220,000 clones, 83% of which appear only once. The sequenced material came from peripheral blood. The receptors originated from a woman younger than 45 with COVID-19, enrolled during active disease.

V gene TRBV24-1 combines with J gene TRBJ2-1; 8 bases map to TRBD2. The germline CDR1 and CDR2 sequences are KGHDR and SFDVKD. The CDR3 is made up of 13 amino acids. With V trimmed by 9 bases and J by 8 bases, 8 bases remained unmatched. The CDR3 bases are TGTGCCACCTCTAGCGGGCCGCCGGATGAGCAGTTCTTC. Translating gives CATSSGPPDEQFF.

The CDR3 DNA sequence: TGCGCCAGCAGCCGAAACCCAAAGGGAGCGGGGGGGCTGGATAGCACAGATACGCAGTATTTT. Translating gives CASSRNPKGAGGLDSTDTQYF. The chain recombines TRBV4-3 with TRBJ2-3, with 10 bases that match TRBD2. Germline loops: CDR1 LGHNA, CDR2 YSLEER. This CDR3 spans 21 amino acids. The J segment lost 0 bases and the V segment lost 4 bases, leaving 19 bases of the junction unmatched.

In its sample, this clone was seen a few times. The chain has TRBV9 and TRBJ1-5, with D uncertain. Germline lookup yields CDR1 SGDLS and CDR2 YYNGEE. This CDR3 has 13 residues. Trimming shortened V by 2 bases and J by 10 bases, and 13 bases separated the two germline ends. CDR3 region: CASSVSSGFPQHF. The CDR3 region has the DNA TGTGCCAGCAGCGTTAGCAGTGGTTTTCCCCAGCATTTT.

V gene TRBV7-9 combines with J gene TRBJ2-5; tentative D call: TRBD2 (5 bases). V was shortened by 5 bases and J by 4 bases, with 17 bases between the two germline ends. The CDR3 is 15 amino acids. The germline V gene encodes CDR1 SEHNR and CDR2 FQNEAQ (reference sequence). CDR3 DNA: TGTGCCAGCAGCCCCCCCTCAGGCCGGGGAGAGACCCAGTACTTC. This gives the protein CASSPPSGRGETQYF.

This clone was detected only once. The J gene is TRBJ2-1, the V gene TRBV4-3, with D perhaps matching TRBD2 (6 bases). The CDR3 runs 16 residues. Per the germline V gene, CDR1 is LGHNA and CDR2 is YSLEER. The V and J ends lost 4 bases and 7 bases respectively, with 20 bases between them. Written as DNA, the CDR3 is TGCGCCAGCAGCCCCGACCGACGCGGGAATGGGAATGAGCAGTTCTTC. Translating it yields CASSPDRRGNGNEQFF.

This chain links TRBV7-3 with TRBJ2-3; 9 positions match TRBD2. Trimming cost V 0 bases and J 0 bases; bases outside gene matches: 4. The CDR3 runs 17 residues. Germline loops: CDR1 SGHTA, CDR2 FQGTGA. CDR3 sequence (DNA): TGTGCCAGCAGCTTAACGTCTAGCGGGGCTAGCACAGATACGCAGTATTTT. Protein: CASSLTSSGASTDTQYF.

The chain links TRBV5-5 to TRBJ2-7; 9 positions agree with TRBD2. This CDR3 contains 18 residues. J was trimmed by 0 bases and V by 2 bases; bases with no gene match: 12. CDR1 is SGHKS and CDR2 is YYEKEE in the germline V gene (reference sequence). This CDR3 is CASSLGPSSGGTSYEQYF. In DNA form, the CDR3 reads TGTGCCAGCAGCTTAGGTCCCAGTAGCGGGGGCACCTCCTACGAGCAGTACTTC.

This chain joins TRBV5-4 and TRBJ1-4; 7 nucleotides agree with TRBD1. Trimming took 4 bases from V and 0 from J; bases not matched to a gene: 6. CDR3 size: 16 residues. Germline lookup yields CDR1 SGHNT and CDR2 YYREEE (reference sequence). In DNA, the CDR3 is TGTGCCAGCAGCGACCGGGACAGAGCAACTAATGAAAAACTGTTTTTT. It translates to CASSDRDRATNEKLFF.

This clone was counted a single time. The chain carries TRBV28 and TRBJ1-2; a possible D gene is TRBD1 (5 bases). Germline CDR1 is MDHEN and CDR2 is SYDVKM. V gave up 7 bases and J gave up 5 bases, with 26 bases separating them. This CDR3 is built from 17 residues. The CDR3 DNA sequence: TGTGCCAGCACCCTGGGGGGGAGTGTGGTGGATGAATATGGCTACACCTTC. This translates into CASTLGGSVVDEYGYTF.

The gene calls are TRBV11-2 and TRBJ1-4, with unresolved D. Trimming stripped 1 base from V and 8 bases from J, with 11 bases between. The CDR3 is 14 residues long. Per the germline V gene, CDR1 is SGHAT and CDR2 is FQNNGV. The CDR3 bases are TGTGCCAGCAGCTTAGGGAGAAGTCGCGAAAAACTGTTTTTT. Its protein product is CASSLGRSREKLFF.